This TCR beta chain derives from a study of T cell responses to AZD1222 COVID-19 vaccine. Study-level results: Among the donors, most were white British and more were female, and clonal diversity was possibly underestimated. Baseline seropositivity occurred in only a handful of AZD1222 recipients.

Profiling relied on immunoSEQ multiplex PCR, and the TCRdb table lists in-frame clones only, not all of them. In the table there are about 150,000 clones, about 85% of which are singletons. About this clone itself: Its antigen is not known.

This CDR3 is 14 amino acids long. Germline V gives CDR1 SGHDT, CDR2 YYEEEE. V was pared by 0 bases and J by 4 bases, with 8 bases between. The sample consisted of peripheral blood, taken on day 0 of AZD1222 vaccination. The TCR originated in an adult in good health. The chain has TRBV5-6 and TRBJ2-1, with a tentative D call TRBD1 (5 bases). CDR3 in amino acids: CASSLGQWYNEQFF. The DNA for the CDR3 is TGTGCCAGCAGCTTGGGACAGTGGTACAATGAGCAGTTCTTC.